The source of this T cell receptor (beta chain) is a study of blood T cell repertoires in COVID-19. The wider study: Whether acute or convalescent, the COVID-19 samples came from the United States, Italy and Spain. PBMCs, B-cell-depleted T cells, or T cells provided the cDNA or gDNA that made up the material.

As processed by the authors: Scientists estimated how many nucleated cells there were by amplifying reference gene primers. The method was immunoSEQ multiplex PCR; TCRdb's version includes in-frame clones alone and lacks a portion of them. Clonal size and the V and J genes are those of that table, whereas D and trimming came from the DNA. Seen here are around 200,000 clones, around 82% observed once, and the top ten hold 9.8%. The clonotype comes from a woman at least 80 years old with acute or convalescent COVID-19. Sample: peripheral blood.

The CDR3 DNA reads TGTGCCAGCAGCGCTCACCCGGGACAGGGCTCCGGGGAGCTGTTTTTT. As protein: CASSAHPGQGSGELFF. The rearrangement links TRBV9 to TRBJ2-2; 9 positions match TRBD1. The CDR3 extends over 16 amino acids. V lost 3 bases to trimming and J lost 6 bases; unmatched junction nucleotides: 9. Germline V lookup: CDR1 SGDLS, CDR2 YYNGEE.